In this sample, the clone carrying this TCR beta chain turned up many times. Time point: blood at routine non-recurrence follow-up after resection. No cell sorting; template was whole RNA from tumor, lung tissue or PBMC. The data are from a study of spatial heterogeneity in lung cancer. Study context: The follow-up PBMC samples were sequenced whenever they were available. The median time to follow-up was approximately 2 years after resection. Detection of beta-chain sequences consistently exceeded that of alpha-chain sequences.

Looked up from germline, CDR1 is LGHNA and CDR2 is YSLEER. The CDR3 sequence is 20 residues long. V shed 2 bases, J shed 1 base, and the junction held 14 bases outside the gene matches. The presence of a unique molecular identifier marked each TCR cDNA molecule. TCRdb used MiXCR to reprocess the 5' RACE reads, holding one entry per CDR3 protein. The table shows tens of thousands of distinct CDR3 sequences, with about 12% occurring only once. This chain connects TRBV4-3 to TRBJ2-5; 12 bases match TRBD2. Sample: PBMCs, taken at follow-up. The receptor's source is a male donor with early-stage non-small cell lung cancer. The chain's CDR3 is CASSQQIGLAGPFVQETQYF. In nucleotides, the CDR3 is TGCGCCAGCAGCCAACAAATCGGACTAGCGGGGCCGTTTGTCCAAGAGACCCAGTACTTC.